There are a few counts of the clone carrying this T cell receptor (beta chain). Its antigen is unidentified. This entry belongs to a study of cytomegalovirus exposure and HLA in healthy donors. The germline V gene encodes CDR1 MNHNY and CDR2 SVGAGI (reference sequence). The germline V and J ends were trimmed by 2 bases and 1 base, with 11 bases remaining between them. This CDR3 spans 15 amino acids. Study-level points and caveats: As a later analysis revealed, most CMV-associated TCR beta chains appeared HLA-restricted.

Vbeta (60) and Jbeta (13) primers were used in the PCR. Profiled with immunoSEQ multiplex PCR; TCRdb holds only in-frame clones, not every one. The data show about 170,000 clones, with 65% to 80% seen just once and 2.5% to 3.5% held by the top ten. Sequencing was done on a sample of PBMCs. The TCR sequence derives from a woman between 45 and 60 years old in good health and CMV-seropositive. This rearrangement joins TRBV6-6 to TRBJ1-1; D is unresolved. The CDR3 loop is CASSYPNRWNTEAFF. The DNA of the CDR3 is TGTGCCAGCAGTTACCCTAACCGGTGGAACACTGAAGCTTTCTTT.